The clone carrying this T cell receptor beta chain has only a few counts. Its antigen is unidentified. It was about 9.4 milliliters of peripheral blood that were drawn from each donor. Germline V gene data show CDR1 as MNHEY and CDR2 as SVGAGI. V dropped 2 bases and J dropped 8 bases, with 15 bases sitting between them. CDR3 size: 15 residues. This record comes from a study of blood T cells in healthy people across ages. Findings and caveats of the study: Unknown CMV status may confound age-related changes in expanded clones. Relative to aged donors, long-lived donors carried more naive CD4+ cells and displayed higher diversity.

Primers used in a second PCR of roughly 7 to 12 cycles were a sample-barcoded 5' primer and a J-beta primer mix. TCRdb re-called the 5' RACE reads through MiXCR, storing one row per CDR3 protein. The sample carries approximately 810,000 distinct CDR3 sequences, 36% recorded once. Sequencing was carried out using blood. This TCR was sampled from a man aged 18 to 30 in good health. V gene TRBV6-5 combines with J gene TRBJ1-4; a possible D gene is TRBD1 (5 bases). This CDR3 is CASSYRGGRQEKLFF. CDR3 DNA: TGTGCCAGCAGTTACCGCGGGGGACGCCAGGAAAAACTGTTTTTT.